The entry below gives a single T cell receptor (beta chain) sequence along with its context. The CDR3 end lies 3 residues beyond the end of the read and is filled in from the germline J gene. The data are from a study of T cells in women clearing cervical HPV infection. In the study overall: Women with histologically confirmed HPV16-related CIN3 or worse, 2 with invasive cancer, served as cases. Blood came at first lesion visit for cases, post-clearance for controls.

MY09/MY11 PCR detected cervical HPV DNA; dot-blot assigned genotypes. This CDR3 is built from 16 residues. Losses at the gene ends were 3 bases for V and 6 bases for J; bases not matched to a gene: 13. Germline V gene data show CDR1 as DFQATT and CDR2 as SNEGSKA (reference sequence). Genomic DNA, averaging 1200 ng per sample, yielded TCR beta CDR3 via immunoSEQ. Sequencing was performed with immunoSEQ multiplex PCR; in TCRdb, only in-frame clones are kept and a portion is missing. This table holds fewer than 40,000 clones. This receptor was obtained from a woman between 18 and 70 years old with a cervical HPV16 infection that either progressed to CIN3+ or cleared (not recorded which). Source material: blood buffy coat. The chain carries TRBV20-1 and TRBJ1-4, with TRBD1 identical over 7 bases. The covered CDR3 bases are TGCAGTGCTAGGCGCTTCCCGGGACAGAGGGATGAAAAA. Amino acids: CSARRFPGQRDEK. In full, the CDR3 is CSARRFPGQRDEKLFF.